A single sample gave rise to the 9 T cell receptor beta chains below, sequenced in a study of T-cell reconstitution after alpha-beta-depleted transplantation in children. The library targeted TCRbeta and was prepared with unique molecular identifiers. TCRdb called the PCR reads again in MiXCR, with one record for every CDR3 protein. Of approximately 130,000 distinct CDR3 sequences in the sample, about 9.5% were seen once. Sequenced material: PBMCs, mostly from graft donor cells, taken 180 days after TCRalphabeta/CD19-depleted stem cell transplant. These receptors were taken from a girl under two years old who had a stem cell transplant for combined immunodeficiency, so the T cells may come from the graft donor.

This clonotype has a count of ten or more. The gene calls are TRBV5-5 and TRBJ1-2; 9 bases align to TRBD1. The CDR3 contains 18 residues. CDR1 is SGHKS and CDR2 is YYEKEE in the germline V gene (reference sequence). V was pared by 0 bases and J by 5 bases, with 14 bases of the junction left unmatched. The CDR3: CASSLGFPGTGSRYGYTF. The CDR3 DNA follows: TGTGCCAGCAGCTTGGGGTTCCCTGGGACAGGGAGTCGGTATGGCTACACCTTC.

This clonotype showed up many times. The CDR3 protein is CASSLVAGGIPYEQYF. CDR3 sequence (DNA): TGCGCCAGCAGCTTGGTAGCTGGGGGAATCCCCTACGAGCAGTACTTC. This chain uses TRBV5-1 with TRBJ2-7; the D gene could be TRBD1 or TRBD2 (5 bases each). V dropped 0 bases and J dropped 2 bases, with 15 bases sitting between them. Germline CDR1 reads SGHRS; CDR2 reads YFSETQ. The CDR3 has 16 amino acids.

The chain recombines TRBV21-1 with TRBJ2-7; the table assigns TRBD2, which was not confirmed against the DNA. TRBV21-1 is flagged as a pseudogene. There are 14 residues in the CDR3. The CDR3 region is CASSKARGEAEQYF. DNA of the CDR3: TGTGCCAGCAGCAAAGCGCGGGGGGAGGCCGAGCAGTACTTC.

There are a few counts of this clonotype. The V call is TRBV7-2, the J call TRBJ2-3; 9 bases agree with TRBD2. Germline values: CDR1 SGHTA, CDR2 FQGNSA. V was clipped by 5 bases and J by 4 bases; unmatched bases: 7. The CDR3 contains 15 residues. The CDR3 DNA reads TGTGCCAGCAGCCTCGGGACTAGCAGGTCAGATACGCAGTATTTT. It specifies CASSLGTSRSDTQYF.

The V call is TRBV20-1, the J call TRBJ1-2; TRBD1 matches at 8 bases. The CDR3 length is 14 residues. Per germline, CDR1 DFQATT and CDR2 SNEGSKA (reference sequence). Trimming took 7 bases from V and 1 from J; bases not matched to a gene: 8. Here the CDR3 reads CSVPDRVVNYGYTF. The CDR3 DNA sequence: TGCAGTGTTCCGGACAGGGTGGTTAACTATGGCTACACCTTC.

CDR3 nucleotides: TGTGCCAGCAGCTTAACCAGGACCCAAGAGACCCAGTACTTC. This gives the protein CASSLTRTQETQYF. The chain combines TRBV7-2 with TRBJ2-5; D not certain. V dropped 2 bases and J dropped 1 base, with 8 bases sitting between them. The germline V gene has CDR1 SGHTA and CDR2 FQGNSA. This CDR3 region has 14 residues.

The chain uses TRBV9 and TRBJ2-7; 12 bases line up with TRBD2. CDR3 length equals 14 residues. Germline V gene sequence: CDR1 SGDLS, CDR2 YYNGEE. V shed 3 bases and J 3 bases; nucleotides not matched to a gene: 1. The CDR3 spells CASSGTSGIYEQYF. DNA of the CDR3: TGTGCCAGCAGCGGGACTAGCGGGATCTACGAGCAGTACTTC.

The table lists this clonotype with a few counts. CDR3: CASSASSGGYEQFF. The DNA of the CDR3 is TGTGCCAGCAGCGCGTCTAGCGGGGGGTATGAGCAGTTCTTC. J is TRBJ2-1 and V is TRBV11-2; 11 bases match TRBD2. This CDR3 region has 14 residues. CDR1 and CDR2 (germline): SGHAT, FQNNGV. Losses at the gene ends were 5 bases for V and 8 bases for J; bases not matched to a gene: 5. The full variable domain, with the rest looked up from reference TRBV11-2 and TRBJ2-1, is EAGVAQSPRYKIIEKRQSVAFWCNPISGHATLYWYQQILGQGPKLLIQFQNNGVVDDSQLPKDRFSAERLKGVDSTLKIQPAKLEDSAVYLCASSASSGGYEQFFGPGTRLTVL.

This clonotype has ten or more counts. The chain joins TRBV5-4 to TRBJ2-1; 11 nucleotides align to TRBD2. V lost 4 bases, J lost 3 bases, and 3 bases stayed unmatched. CDR1 is SGHNT and CDR2 is YYREEE in the germline V gene (reference sequence). The CDR3 runs 15 residues. The CDR3: CASSPGLAVYNEQFF. CDR3 sequence (DNA): TGTGCCAGCAGCCCGGGACTAGCGGTCTACAATGAGCAGTTCTTC.